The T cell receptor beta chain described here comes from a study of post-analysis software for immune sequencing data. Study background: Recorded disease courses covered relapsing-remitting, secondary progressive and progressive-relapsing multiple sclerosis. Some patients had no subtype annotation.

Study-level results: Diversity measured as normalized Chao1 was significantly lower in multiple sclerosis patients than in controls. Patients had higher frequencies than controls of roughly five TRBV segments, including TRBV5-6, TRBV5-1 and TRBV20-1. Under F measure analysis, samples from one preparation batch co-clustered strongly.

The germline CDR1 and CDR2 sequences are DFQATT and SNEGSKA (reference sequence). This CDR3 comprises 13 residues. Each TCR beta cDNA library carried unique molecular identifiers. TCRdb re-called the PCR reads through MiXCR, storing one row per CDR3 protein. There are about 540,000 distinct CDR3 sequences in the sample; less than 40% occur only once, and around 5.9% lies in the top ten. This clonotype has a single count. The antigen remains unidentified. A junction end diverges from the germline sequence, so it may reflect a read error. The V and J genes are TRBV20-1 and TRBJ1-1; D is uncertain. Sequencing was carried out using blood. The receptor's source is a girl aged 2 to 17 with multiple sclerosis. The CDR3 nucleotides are TGCAGTGCTAGATGGAGGGCGAACGCTGAAGCTTTCTTT. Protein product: CSARWRANAEAFF.